The 8 T cell receptor beta chains listed next were all sequenced from one sample in a study of shared clonotypes between healthy human individuals. Generated by immunoSEQ multiplex PCR, the TCRdb table keeps only in-frame clones and is missing some. Here the sample spans 2 million to 2.5 million clones, under 95% being singletons. The material sequenced was naive CD4+ T cells from PBMCs. Subset specified: CD45RA+ positively selected. These receptors were taken from a man younger than 35 in good health. Some clones in this sample may be carry-over from other donors' samples.

The chain joins TRBV5-1 to TRBJ2-3, with no clear D. The CDR3 has 16 residues. Germline V gene data show CDR1 as SGHRS and CDR2 as YFSETQ. V lost 4 bases and J 2 bases, leaving 17 bases between the germline ends. This chain's CDR3 is CASSLKSPSYTDTQYF. The CDR3 DNA is TGCGCCAGCAGCCTTAAGTCCCCGTCCTACACAGATACGCAGTATTTT.

CDR3 residues: CASTTYGVGYTF. Here the CDR3 DNA reads TGTGCCAGCACTACCTACGGGGTTGGCTACACCTTC. V usage is TRBV25-1 and J usage is TRBJ1-2; no firm D call. The CDR3 runs 12 residues. Germline V gives CDR1 MGHDK, CDR2 SYGVNS. The V end lost 7 bases, the J end lost 7 bases, and 13 bases lay between the germline ends.

This clone has a single count. This sequence joins TRBV9 and TRBJ2-6; maybe TRBD2 (6 bases). This CDR3 has 16 residues. Germline V gene data show CDR1 as SGDLS and CDR2 as YYNGEE. V was clipped by 7 bases and J by 4 bases, with 18 bases between them. The CDR3 loop reads CASFGGEFLGANVLTF. CDR3 sequence (DNA): TGTGCCAGCTTTGGCGGGGAATTCTTGGGGGCCAACGTCCTGACTTTC.

Remarks on this clone: Other nucleotide sequences in the sample specify the same CDR3. This chain connects TRBV9 to TRBJ2-3, with D hard to call. The length of the CDR3 is 12 residues. Trimming took off 0 bases at V and 4 bases at J, with 3 bases between the two ends. From germline, CDR1 is SGDLS and CDR2 YYNGEE. The CDR3 nucleotides are TGTGCCAGCAGCGTAGCCTCAGATACGCAGTATTTT. As protein: CASSVASDTQYF.

This clone was detected only once. V is TRBV5-4 and J is TRBJ1-5; TRBD1 agrees at 8 bases. J was trimmed by 2 bases and V by 4 bases; bases with no gene match: 5. Germline lookup yields CDR1 SGHNT and CDR2 YYREEE (reference sequence). This CDR3 comprises 15 residues. The CDR3: CASSADRDGNQPQHF. The CDR3 nucleotides are TGTGCCAGCAGCGCGGACAGGGACGGCAATCAGCCCCAGCATTTT.

The chain has TRBV6-5 and TRBJ2-5; D may be TRBD2 (5 bases). This CDR3 has 13 amino acids. V was cut by 7 bases and J by 2 bases, with 11 bases left in between. CDR1 is MNHEY and CDR2 is SVGAGI in the germline V gene. The CDR3 here is CASNERAQETQYF. CDR3 nucleotides: TGTGCCAGCAATGAGAGGGCACAAGAGACCCAGTACTTC.

This clone was observed once. The CDR3 sequence is CSVGRVLNYGYTF. The CDR3 bases are TGCAGCGTTGGACGGGTACTTAACTATGGCTACACCTTC. The chain uses TRBV29-1 and TRBJ1-2; D unclear. The V gene's germline CDR1 is SQVTM and CDR2 ANQGSEA. The length of the CDR3 is 13 residues. V was shortened by 4 bases and J by 1 base, with 10 bases between the two germline ends.

This clone occurred a few times. J is TRBJ1-1 and V is TRBV19; D unclear. The CDR3 length is 15 residues. With 5 bases removed from V and 3 bases from J, the gap between germline ends came to 16 bases. The germline gives CDR1 LNHDA, CDR2 SQIVND (reference sequence). The CDR3 region is CASSPGPGTYTEAFF. CDR3 sequence (DNA): TGTGCCAGTAGTCCCGGACCGGGAACATACACTGAAGCTTTCTTT.